These 2 T cell receptor beta chains share one sample of origin, sequenced in a study of response to subunit inactivated influenza vaccine. TCRdb called the RT-PCR reads again in MiXCR, with one record for every CDR3 protein. The sample lists about 520,000 distinct CDR3 sequences, 6% to 9% occurring once. The sample here was PBMCs from blood, taken around 25 months after vaccination. These receptors were taken from a man aged 50-75 years who received an inactivated influenza vaccine.

The rearrangement uses TRBV5-6 and TRBJ2-2, with unresolved D. Trimming removed 2 bases at V and 2 bases at J, with 4 bases between. Per the germline V gene, CDR1 is SGHDT and CDR2 is YYEEEE. The CDR3 loop spans 13 amino acids. CDR3: CASSFFNTGELFF. DNA of the CDR3: TGTGCCAGCAGCTTTTTTAACACCGGGGAGCTGTTTTTT.

The chain combines TRBV3-1 with TRBJ2-7; D unresolved. V shed 1 base and J shed 5 bases, with 15 bases lying between them. The CDR3 has 15 amino acids. Germline assignment: CDR1 LGHDT and CDR2 YNNKEL (reference sequence). The CDR3 loop is CASSQGLGPLHEQYF. The CDR3 region has the DNA TGTGCCAGCAGCCAAGGTTTAGGACCCCTCCACGAGCAGTACTTC.